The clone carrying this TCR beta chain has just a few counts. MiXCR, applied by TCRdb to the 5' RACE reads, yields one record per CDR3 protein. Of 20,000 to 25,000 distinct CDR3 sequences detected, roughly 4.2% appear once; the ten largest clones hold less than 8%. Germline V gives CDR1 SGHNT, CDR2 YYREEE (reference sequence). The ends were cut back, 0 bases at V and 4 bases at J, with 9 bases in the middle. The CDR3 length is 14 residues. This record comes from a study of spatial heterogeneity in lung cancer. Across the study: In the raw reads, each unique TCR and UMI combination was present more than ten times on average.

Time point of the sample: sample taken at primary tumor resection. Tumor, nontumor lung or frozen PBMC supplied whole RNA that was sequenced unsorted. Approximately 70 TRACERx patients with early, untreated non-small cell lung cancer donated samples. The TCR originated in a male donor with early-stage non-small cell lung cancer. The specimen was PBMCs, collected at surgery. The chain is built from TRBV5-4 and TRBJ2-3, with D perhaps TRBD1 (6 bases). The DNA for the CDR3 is TGTGCCAGCAGCTTGGGGACAGTTTCAGATACGCAGTATTTT. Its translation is CASSLGTVSDTQYF.